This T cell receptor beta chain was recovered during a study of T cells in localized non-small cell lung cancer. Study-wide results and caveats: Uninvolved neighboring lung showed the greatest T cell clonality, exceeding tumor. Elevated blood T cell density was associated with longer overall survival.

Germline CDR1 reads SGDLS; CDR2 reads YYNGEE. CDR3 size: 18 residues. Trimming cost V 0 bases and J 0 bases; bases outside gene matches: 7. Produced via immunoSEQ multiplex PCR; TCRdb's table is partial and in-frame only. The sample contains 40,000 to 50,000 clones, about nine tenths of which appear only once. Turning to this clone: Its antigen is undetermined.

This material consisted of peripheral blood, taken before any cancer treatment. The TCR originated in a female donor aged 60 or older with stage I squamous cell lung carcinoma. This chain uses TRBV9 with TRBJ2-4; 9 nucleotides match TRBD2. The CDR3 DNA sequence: TGTGCCAGCAGCGTAGAACCTAGCGGGAATGGAGCCAAAAACATTCAGTACTTC. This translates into CASSVEPSGNGAKNIQYF.